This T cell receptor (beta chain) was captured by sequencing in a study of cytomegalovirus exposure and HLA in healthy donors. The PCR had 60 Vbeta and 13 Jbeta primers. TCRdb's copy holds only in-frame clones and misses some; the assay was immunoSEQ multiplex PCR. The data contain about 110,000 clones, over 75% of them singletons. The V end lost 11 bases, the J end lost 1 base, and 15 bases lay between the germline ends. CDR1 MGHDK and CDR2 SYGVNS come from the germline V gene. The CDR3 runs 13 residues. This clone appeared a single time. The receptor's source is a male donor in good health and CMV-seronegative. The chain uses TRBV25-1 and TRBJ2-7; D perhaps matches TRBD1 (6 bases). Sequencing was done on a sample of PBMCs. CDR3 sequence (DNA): TGTGCCTCGACAGGCGACAGATCCTACGAGCAGTACTTC. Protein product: CASTGDRSYEQYF.